A selection of T cell receptor beta chains follows, all from one sample in a study of CD8 T cells in ankylosing spondylitis. Using its own MiXCR run on the 5' RACE reads, TCRdb lists one record per CDR3 protein. Found here are 250,000 or so distinct CDR3 sequences, 8% to 11% of them singletons; the top ten hold approximately 2.5%. The specimen was blood, either unsorted or a sorted T cell fraction (not recorded which). These receptors all come from a male donor with ankylosing spondylitis or in good health (not recorded which). The CDR3 runs from the conserved cysteine through the conserved F or W. A D gene is named only where the DNA matches it firmly. Clone size, where shown, is once, few, many, or a class for clones that have expanded.

v_gene	j_gene	d_gene	abundance	CDR3nt	CDR3aa
TRBV20-1	TRBJ1-2	.	many	TGCAGTGCTACCGGGCCAGGGGTCTATGGCTACACCTTC	CSATGPGVYGYTF
TRBV7-2	TRBJ2-5	.	.	TGTGCCAGCAGCCTCCTGAACCGGGAGACCCAGTACTTC	CASSLLNRETQYF
TRBV29-1	TRBJ2-1	.	many	TGCAGCGCTGAACAGGGAGGGGGTACACAGAATGAGCAGTTCTTC	CSAEQGGGTQNEQFF
TRBV15	TRBJ2-1	.	many	TGTGCCACCAGCAGAGGAGAGTTATTCTCCTACAATGAGCAGTTCTTC	CATSRGELFSYNEQFF
TRBV14	TRBJ1-2	TRBD1	.	TGTGCCAGCAGCCGGGGACAGGGGGCGCGGGAAGGCTACACCTTC	CASSRGQGAREGYTF
TRBV3-1	TRBJ2-3	.	few	TGTGCCAGCAGCCCCCGCCGGACAGCTAGCACAGATACGCAGTATTTT	CASSPRRTASTDTQYF
TRBV21-1	TRBJ2-7	.	.	TGTGCCAGCAGCAAAGCCCCAGCGCTAGCGGGAGGGCCAGGAGTTACCTACGAGCAGTACTTC	CASSKAPALAGGPGVTYEQYF
TRBV7-6	TRBJ1-2	TRBD1	few	TGTGCCAGCAGCTCGGAGACAGGGACTGGCTACACCTTC	CASSSETGTGYTF
TRBV4-1	TRBJ2-7	.	.	TGCGCCAGCACATCCGTCCCCCTGAGCTCCTACGAGCAGTACTTC	CASTSVPLSSYEQYF
TRBV5-1	TRBJ2-6	.	many	TGCGCCAGCAGCCCGCTCCCTGCGGGCTTTTCTACCGGGGCCAACGTCCTGACTTTC	CASSPLPAGFSTGANVLTF
TRBV30	TRBJ2-1	TRBD1	few	TGTGCCTGGGACCGAGGGGGCTACTCCTACAATGAGCAGTTCTTC	CAWDRGGYSYNEQFF
TRBV6-2/TRBV6-3	TRBJ2-7	TRBD2	many	TGTGCCAGCAGTTACTCGGCTAGCGGGGGTATCGGCGAGCAGTACTTC	CASSYSASGGIGEQYF
TRBV4-2	TRBJ1-3	.	many	TGTGCCAGCAGCCAAGAGTCTGGAAACACCATATATTTT	CASSQESGNTIYF
TRBV12-3/TRBV12-4	TRBJ2-3	.	many	TGTGCCAGCAGTCCCTTTCAAGAAGATACGCAGTATTTT	CASSPFQEDTQYF
TRBV7-2	TRBJ2-3	.	many	TGTGCCAGCAGCTTAGCTCTACTAGGGACAGATACGCAGTATTTT	CASSLALLGTDTQYF
TRBV12-3/TRBV12-4	TRBJ2-7	.	many	TGTGCCACCCGCGCCCCGGGTACCTACGAGCAGTACTTC	CATRAPGTYEQYF
TRBV7-7	TRBJ2-1	TRBD2	many	TGTGCCAGCAGCTTAGGCGTCGGGGGGGCCACTGAGCAGTTCTTC	CASSLGVGGATEQFF
TRBV7-2	TRBJ2-5	.	.	TGTGCCAGCAGCTCCGGACTGGTCCAAGAGACCCAGTACTTC	CASSSGLVQETQYF
TRBV25-1	TRBJ1-2	.	.	TGTGCCAGCAGGGGGTTTTCCGACTTAAGCTATGGCTACACCTTC	CASRGFSDLSYGYTF
TRBV11-2	TRBJ2-3	TRBD2	.	TGTGCCAGCAGCTACACTTCACTAGCGGGGGCCAAAAGAGATACGCAGTATTTT	CASSYTSLAGAKRDTQYF
TRBV5-1	TRBJ2-6	TRBD1	many	TGCGCCAGCAAAGACCAGGGGGCTATTGGGGCCAACGTCCTGACTTTC	CASKDQGAIGANVLTF
TRBV12-3/TRBV12-4	TRBJ1-5	TRBD1	many	TGTGCCAGCACCAAGCGAGCCGGGGGACAGCAGTCGCAGCCCCAGCATTTT	CASTKRAGGQQSQPQHF
TRBV5-1	TRBJ1-3	TRBD1	many	TGCGCCAGCAGCTCCGGACAGGGGACTGGAAACACCATATATTTT	CASSSGQGTGNTIYF
TRBV2	TRBJ1-1	TRBD1	.	TGTGCCAGCAGCGAGGGACAGGCTGACACTGAAGCTTTCTTT	CASSEGQADTEAFF